This T cell receptor (beta chain) was obtained from a study of blood T cells in healthy people across ages. Study-wide findings and caveats: Naive CD4+ cells and diversity were both higher in long-lived donors than in aged donors. Total diversity from one million sequenced T cells was likely underestimated. Getting older went along with TCR beta diversity per million T cells dropping roughly linearly.

Primers used in a second PCR of about 7 to 12 cycles were a sample-barcoded 5' primer and a J-beta primer mix. Using its own MiXCR run on the 5' RACE reads, TCRdb lists one record per CDR3 protein. The sample shows about 1.8 million distinct CDR3 sequences, around 48% of them seen only once. Germline CDR1 and CDR2: MNHEY and SVGEGT. The CDR3 extends over 15 amino acids. V trimming: 2 bases; J trimming: 0 bases; junction bases outside the gene matches: 1. Points on this clonotype: Its antigen is still unknown.

The people who gave samples were healthy Caucasians from Russia, aged roughly 6 to 100. The receptor was derived from a middle-aged woman in good health. This sequence joins TRBV6-2 or TRBV6-3 and TRBJ2-1; TRBD2 matches at 7 bases. The specimen was blood. CDR3 sequence: CASSYAGVSYNEQFF. The CDR3 DNA follows: TGTGCCAGCAGTTACGCGGGGGTCTCCTACAATGAGCAGTTCTTC.